These 27 T cell receptor beta chains came from one sample sequenced in a study of T cells after yellow fever vaccination. TCRdb itself ran the 5' RACE reads through MiXCR, one entry per CDR3 protein. The data show 340,000 or so distinct CDR3 sequences, around 13% seen once. The sample here was CD4+ T cells sorted from PBMCs, taken 15 days after the yellow fever booster vaccination. Receptors were obtained from a man aged 18 to 29 who received the YFV17D yellow fever vaccine.

This clonotype was seen a handful of times. The J gene is TRBJ2-2, the V gene TRBV4-1, with D possibly being TRBD2 (7 bases). Trimming pared 2 bases from V and 5 bases from J, leaving 21 bases between. Germline V lookup: CDR1 MGHRA, CDR2 YSYEKL. The CDR3 runs 18 residues. Here the CDR3 DNA reads TGCGCCAGCAGCCAACCCAGGGGCAGGGAGGGGACAACCGGGGAGCTGTTTTTT. Translated: CASSQPRGREGTTGELFF.

The V gene is TRBV10-3, the J gene TRBJ1-2, with 7 bases that match TRBD1. The length of the CDR3 is 12 residues. V lost 4 bases, J lost 8 bases, and 4 bases stayed unmatched. Germline assignment: CDR1 ENHRY and CDR2 SYGVKD. The CDR3 DNA sequence: TGTGCCATCAGTGGGAACAGGGGAGGCTACACCTTC. Encoded protein: CAISGNRGGYTF.

This clonotype came up a few times. The V gene is TRBV12-3 or TRBV12-4, the J gene TRBJ2-1, with TRBD1 identical over 8 bases. This CDR3 comprises 15 residues. After removal of 7 bases from V and 7 bases from J, the junction contained 12 bases not matched to a gene. CDR3 coding DNA: TGTGCCAGCATCACTCGGGCAGGGGGCCGAAATGAGCAGTTCTTC. The encoded protein is CASITRAGGRNEQFF.

V gene TRBV6-2 or TRBV6-3 combines with J gene TRBJ2-5; 10 bases align to TRBD2. Trimming took 5 bases from V and 2 from J; bases not matched to a gene: 5. The CDR3 consists of 15 residues. Germline values: CDR1 MNHEY, CDR2 SVGEGT. CDR3 bases: TGTGCCAGCAGTGTACCGGGACTAGCGCAAGAGACCCAGTACTTC. This gives the protein CASSVPGLAQETQYF.

The rearrangement joins TRBV3-1 to TRBJ1-5, with 8 bases fitting TRBD1. In germline, CDR1 is LGHDT, CDR2 YNNKEL (reference sequence). V was clipped by 0 bases and J by 5 bases; unmatched bases: 3. The CDR3 covers 15 residues. CDR3 in amino acids: CASSQDDRGYQPQHF. Written as DNA, the CDR3 is TGTGCCAGCAGCCAAGACGACAGGGGTTATCAGCCCCAGCATTTT.

The V gene is TRBV10-3, the J gene TRBJ2-3; 7 nucleotides agree with TRBD2. This CDR3 is built from 14 residues. From germline, CDR1 is ENHRY and CDR2 SYGVKD. V was clipped by 4 bases and J by 3 bases; unmatched bases: 4. CDR3: CAISGGRGTDTQYF. In DNA, the CDR3 is TGTGCCATCAGTGGAGGGAGGGGAACAGATACGCAGTATTTT.

This clonotype was seen a few times. The CDR3 DNA sequence: TGTGCCAGCAGGCAACTACAAGAGACCCAGTACTTC. It is translated as CASRQLQETQYF. V and J are TRBV7-3 and TRBJ2-5; no definite D call. From germline, CDR1 is SGHTA and CDR2 FQGTGA. V was shortened by 6 bases and J by 2 bases, with 7 bases between the two germline ends. The CDR3 consists of 12 residues. Complete variable domain (other parts from reference TRBV7-3 and TRBJ2-5): GAGVSQTPSNKVTEKGKYVELRCDPISGHTALYWYRQSLGQGPEFLIYFQGTGAADDSGLPNDRFFAVRPEGSVSTLKIQRTERGDSAVYLCASRQLQETQYFGPGTRLLVL.

Only a few counts were recorded for this clonotype. The CDR3 DNA follows: TGCGCCAGCAGCTACCAGGAGATAGGTGAAAAACTGTTTTTT. Residues: CASSYQEIGEKLFF. The chain has TRBV5-1 and TRBJ1-4; D is ambiguous. CDR3 size: 14 residues. Germline V CDR1 and CDR2: SGHRS, YFSETQ. V gave up 3 bases and J gave up 7 bases, with 13 bases separating them.

This clonotype has a count of ten or more. The chain couples TRBV2 to TRBJ2-3; D gene ambiguous. The CDR3 has 11 amino acids. Germline V gene lookup returns CDR1 SNHLY and CDR2 FYNNEI. Trimming cost V 7 bases and J 3 bases, with 5 bases left between them. The CDR3 sequence is CASMETDTQYF. CDR3 nucleotide sequence: TGTGCCAGCATGGAAACAGATACGCAGTATTTT.

This clonotype turned up a few times. The V and J genes are TRBV7-9 and TRBJ2-3; D remains unclear. The germline gives CDR1 SEHNR, CDR2 FQNEAQ (reference sequence). This CDR3 is 15 amino acids long. Between the trimmed V and J ends, which lost 5 bases and 2 bases, there was a span of 14 bases. The CDR3 reads CASSPLVAFTDTQYF. For the CDR3, the DNA is TGTGCCAGCAGCCCCCTCGTGGCCTTCACAGATACGCAGTATTTT.

The table lists this clonotype with many counts. The chain joins TRBV3-1 to TRBJ2-2, with 10 bases that match TRBD1. The germline V gene encodes CDR1 LGHDT and CDR2 YNNKEL (reference sequence). Germline trimming cut 7 bases from V and 3 bases from J; bases unmatched to any gene: 5. This CDR3 region has 15 residues. CDR3 coding DNA: TGTGCCAGCAACCCCGGGACAGGGGACACCGGGGAGCTGTTTTTT. Encoded protein: CASNPGTGDTGELFF.

This clonotype showed up just a few times. Written as DNA, the CDR3 is TGTGCCAGCAGCTTTCACGGGGGGCGCATGGATACGCAGTATTTT. Translation: CASSFHGGRMDTQYF. The rearrangement joins TRBV7-3 to TRBJ2-3; maybe TRBD2 (7 bases). Trimming shortened V by 3 bases and J by 6 bases, and 16 bases separated the two germline ends. CDR1 and CDR2 (germline): SGHTA, FQGTGA. The CDR3 is 15 residues long. Using reference TRBV7-3 and TRBJ2-3 for the parts outside the CDR3, the full variable domain is GAGVSQTPSNKVTEKGKYVELRCDPISGHTALYWYRQSLGQGPEFLIYFQGTGAADDSGLPNDRFFAVRPEGSVSTLKIQRTERGDSAVYLCASSFHGGRMDTQYFGPGTRLTVL.

The chain uses TRBV6-5 and TRBJ1-2; possible D gene TRBD1, 5 bases. Per the germline V gene, CDR1 is MNHEY and CDR2 is SVGAGI. Trimming cost V 6 bases and J 8 bases, with 13 bases left between them. The CDR3 contains 12 residues. DNA of the CDR3: TGTGCCAGCAGGCCTCAGGGCGGCGGCTACACCTTC. Translating gives CASRPQGGGYTF.

The table lists this clonotype with a few counts. The V and J genes are TRBV23-1 and TRBJ1-5, with D unresolved. TRBV23-1 is an ORF for which the function is uncertain. Trimming shortened V by 2 bases and J by 3 bases, and 8 bases separated the two germline ends. The CDR3 covers 14 residues. This chain's CDR3 is CASSQDCDNQPQHF. The DNA of the CDR3 is TGCGCCAGCAGTCAAGACTGTGACAATCAGCCCCAGCATTTT.

To note about this clonotype: A much larger clone sits a single nucleotide away, making a read error possible. CDR3 bases: TGTGCCACCAGCAGAGAACTACGCGAGCAGGACTTC. It codes for CATSRELREQDF. The chain joins TRBV15 to TRBJ2-7; D not resolved. There are 12 residues in the CDR3. CDR1 is LNHNV and CDR2 is YYDKDF in the germline V gene (reference sequence).

This clonotype was picked up a small number of times. A junction boundary mismatches the germline segment, possibly from a read error. CDR3 DNA: TGCAGTGCTAGGGCTAGCGGGAGAGCCCAAAACATTCAGTACTTC. Amino acids: CSARASGRAQNIQYF. The genes are TRBV20-1 and TRBJ2-4; 10 positions match TRBD2. Looked up from germline, CDR1 is DFQATT and CDR2 is SNEGSKA (reference sequence). The CDR3 consists of 15 residues.

The genes are TRBV12-3 or TRBV12-4 and TRBJ2-7, with 11 bases that match TRBD2. The CDR3 runs to 16 residues. Unmatched junction bases numbered 4, after V lost 0 bases and J lost 3 bases. The CDR3 sequence is CASSLAWLAGGYEQYV. The CDR3 DNA sequence: TGTGCCAGCAGTTTAGCGTGGCTAGCGGGGGGCTACGAGCAGTACGTC.

The V gene is TRBV4-2, the J gene TRBJ2-5, with D tentatively TRBD1 (5 bases). CDR3 length: 17 amino acids. The germline V and J ends were trimmed by 0 bases and 1 base, with 15 bases remaining between them. Germline V lookup: CDR1 LGHNA, CDR2 YNFKEQ. CDR3 nucleotide sequence: TGTGCCAGCAGCCAAGATCTCACCCGACAGCGCCAAGAGACCCAGTACTTC. Its protein product is CASSQDLTRQRQETQYF.

This chain connects TRBV5-1 to TRBJ2-5, with 8 bases fitting TRBD2. The CDR3 covers 15 residues. The junction had 3 bases not matched to a gene; V was cut back by 2 bases and J by 0 bases. Per the germline V gene, CDR1 is SGHRS and CDR2 is YFSETQ. CDR3 coding DNA: TGCGCCAGCAGCTTCTTACTAGCGGACCAAGAGACCCAGTACTTC. As protein: CASSFLLADQETQYF.

The table lists this clonotype with a count of one. V is TRBV20-1 and J is TRBJ1-2; D is undetermined. Germline CDR1 and CDR2: DFQATT and SNEGSKA (reference sequence). The ends were cut back, 3 bases at V and 2 bases at J, with 7 bases in the middle. CDR3 length: 12 amino acids. The chain's CDR3 is CSASSGNYGYTF. The DNA of the CDR3 is TGCAGTGCTAGTTCGGGGAACTATGGCTACACCTTC.

This clonotype was counted a few times. This sequence joins TRBV19 and TRBJ1-5, with D hard to call. The CDR3 spans 13 residues. Germline V lookup: CDR1 LNHDA, CDR2 SQIVND (reference sequence). V was cut by 6 bases and J by 6 bases, with 12 bases left in between. CDR3 coding DNA: TGTGCCAGTAGAAGGGAGGTCTCTCAGCCCCAGCATTTT. This codes for CASRREVSQPQHF.

This clonotype was detected ten times or more. The chain recombines TRBV12-5 with TRBJ2-1, with D perhaps TRBD2 (6 bases). CDR3 size: 18 residues. The germline V and J ends were trimmed by 6 bases and 0 bases, with 21 bases remaining between them. Germline V gives CDR1 LGHNT, CDR2 FRNRAP. The CDR3 loop reads CASGPPRGKGFSYNEQFF. The CDR3 DNA reads TGTGCTAGTGGCCCGCCCCGGGGGAAGGGGTTCTCCTACAATGAGCAGTTCTTC.

The chain has TRBV4-3 and TRBJ1-4; D is uncertain. The germline gives CDR1 LGHNA, CDR2 YSLEER. Trimming removed 1 base from V and 4 bases from J, with 13 bases in between. The CDR3 is 16 amino acids. The CDR3 loop is CASSQGKGRSNEKLFF. The CDR3 nucleotides read TGCGCCAGCAGCCAAGGGAAAGGCAGGAGTAATGAAAAACTGTTTTTT.

The chain uses TRBV11-2 and TRBJ2-2; D ambiguous. The V and J ends lost 2 bases and 5 bases respectively, with 9 bases between them. This CDR3 comprises 14 residues. Germline V gene sequence: CDR1 SGHAT, CDR2 FQNNGV. In DNA form, the CDR3 reads TGTGCCAGCAGCTTAATCCAGCTTACCGGGGAGCTGTTTTTT. Amino acid sequence: CASSLIQLTGELFF.

The J gene is TRBJ1-5, the V gene TRBV10-3, with 7 bases fitting TRBD1. This CDR3 is 13 amino acids long. CDR1 and CDR2 (germline): ENHRY, SYGVKD. V shed 5 bases, J shed 8 bases, and the junction held 6 bases outside the gene matches. The CDR3 bases are TGTGCCATCAGTTTAGGGGGCAGGGAGCCCCAGCATTTT. It encodes CAISLGGREPQHF.

This clonotype was seen more than once but under ten times. The rearrangement links TRBV4-1 to TRBJ1-5; D gene ambiguous. The V end was cut by 2 bases, the J end by 4 bases, with 9 bases between. Germline V gene lookup returns CDR1 MGHRA and CDR2 YSYEKL. This CDR3 is built from 14 residues. The CDR3 loop reads CASSQIRGNQPQHF. The DNA for the CDR3 is TGCGCCAGCAGCCAAATACGGGGAAATCAGCCCCAGCATTTT.

This clonotype was counted many times. This chain joins TRBV29-1 and TRBJ2-5; possibly TRBD1 or TRBD2 for D (5 bases each). This CDR3 is 16 amino acids long. V was clipped by 5 bases and J by 1 base, with 20 bases between them. CDR1 is SQVTM and CDR2 is ANQGSEA in the germline V gene. CDR3 amino acids: CSVRGGRGRTQETQYF. Written as DNA, the CDR3 is TGCAGCGTTAGAGGCGGTCGGGGCAGGACCCAAGAGACCCAGTACTTC.